This is a list of T cell receptor beta chains from one sample in a study of shared T cell receptors in the human thymus. The protocol was immunoSEQ multiplex PCR, while the TCRdb copy is restricted to in-frame clones and leaves out a portion. The table shows about 710,000 clones, with 87% occurring only once. This sample also belongs to another study, concerning human thymus T cells.

Sequenced material: thymocytes. The receptor set was obtained from a boy younger than two with a congenital heart defect. Each CDR3 is given with its conserved first and last residue. The D gene is left open where the match is weak. The size entry is marked missing in some rows and otherwise reads once, few, many or a size class.

D gene,V gene,J gene,clone size,CDR3 protein,CDR3 DNA
NA,TRBV4-2,TRBJ1-4,NA,CASSQGPGRAEKLFF,TGTGCCAGCAGCCAAGGTCCGGGAAGGGCTGAAAAACTGTTTTTT
NA,TRBV30,TRBJ1-3,NA,CAWSLTGLVLENTIYF,TGTGCCTGGAGTCTGACGGGACTAGTCCTTGAGAACACCATATATTTT
NA,TRBV5-6,TRBJ2-3,NA,CASSFGGWRVYLSDTQYF,TGTGCCAGCAGCTTTGGGGGGTGGAGGGTATATTTGTCAGATACGCAGTATTTT
NA,TRBV7-3,TRBJ2-7,NA,CASSEDTSYEQYF,TGTGCCAGCAGCGAAGACACATCCTACGAGCAGTACTTC
NA,TRBV28,TRBJ2-5,NA,CASRGAFLQETQYF,TGTGCCAGCAGAGGGGCTTTCCTCCAAGAGACCCAGTACTTC
TRBD1,TRBV10-1,TRBJ2-4,NA,CASSLPQGGGIQYF,TGCGCCAGCAGCCTCCCACAGGGGGGAGGCATTCAGTACTTC
NA,TRBV4-1,TRBJ1-5,NA,CASSQGTVTDNQPQHF,TGCGCCAGCAGCCAAGGAACAGTTACAGACAATCAGCCCCAGCATTTT
NA,TRBV5-1,TRBJ2-7,NA,CASSVSSGYEQYF,TGCGCCAGCAGCGTGTCATCCGGGTACGAGCAGTACTTC
NA,TRBV27,TRBJ1-2,NA,CASSLTPNYGYTF,TGTGCCAGCAGCTTAACACCTAACTATGGCTACACCTTC
TRBD2,TRBV6-6,TRBJ2-1,once,CASRPLAGASEFF,TGTGCCAGCAGACCGTTAGCGGGAGCAAGTGAGTTCTTC
TRBD2,TRBV28,TRBJ2-7,NA,CASSPRGVRKAGEQYF,TGTGCCAGCAGTCCCCGGGGGGTCAGAAAAGCGGGGGAGCAGTACTTC